One and the same sample provided the 16 T cell receptor beta chains below, sequenced in a study of cytomegalovirus exposure and HLA in healthy donors. Using immunoSEQ multiplex PCR, the repertoire was profiled, and TCRdb retains in-frame clones only, with some absent. Among some 240,000 clones listed, more than 75% were seen once. Sequences were obtained from PBMCs. The receptors come from a woman in her 30s in good health and CMV-seropositive.

Here the CDR3 reads CAWYRAETQYF. CDR3 bases: TGTGCCTGGTACAGGGCGGAGACCCAGTACTTC. The rearrangement joins TRBV30 to TRBJ2-5; D is possibly TRBD1 (6 bases). V lost 5 bases to trimming and J lost 5 bases, with 9 bases between them. The CDR3 has 11 residues. Per the germline V gene, CDR1 is GTSNPN and CDR2 is SVGIG (reference sequence).

This sequence joins TRBV6-1 and TRBJ1-5, with D perhaps TRBD1 (5 bases). Trimming shortened V by 5 bases and J by 7 bases, and 12 bases separated the two germline ends. This CDR3 spans 13 amino acids. Germline lookup yields CDR1 MNHNS and CDR2 SASEGT. CDR3 bases: TGTGCCAGCAGTTTGGGGGGACGACAGCCCCAGCATTTT. Its protein is CASSLGGRQPQHF.

This clone was detected only a few times. The chain joins TRBV6-6 to TRBJ1-2; 8 bases align to TRBD1. Germline V gene lookup returns CDR1 MNHNY and CDR2 SVGAGI (reference sequence). The V and J ends lost 7 bases and 3 bases, in that order; junction bases with no gene match: 10. This CDR3 spans 15 amino acids. The CDR3 region is CASIQDRAADYGYTF. The CDR3 DNA reads TGTGCCAGCATCCAGGACAGGGCTGCGGACTATGGCTACACCTTC.

This chain connects TRBV7-8 to TRBJ2-1; 10 bases map to TRBD2. The CDR3 is 16 residues long. With V trimmed by 1 base and J by 7 bases, 7 bases remained unmatched. CDR1 is SGHVS and CDR2 is FQNEAQ in the germline V gene. The CDR3 nucleotides read TGTGCCAGCAGCTTAGAGCTAGCGGGAGTTAGGAATGAGCAGTTCTTC. This encodes CASSLELAGVRNEQFF.

The rearrangement joins TRBV5-4 to TRBJ1-1, with 7 bases fitting TRBD1. Germline trimming cut 7 bases from V and 4 bases from J; bases unmatched to any gene: 16. The germline gives CDR1 SGHNT, CDR2 YYREEE (reference sequence). The CDR3 length is 16 residues. The CDR3 nucleotides are TGTGCCAGCGCAACCGGGACAGCTAGTTTTGGCACTGAAGCTTTCTTT. Protein sequence: CASATGTASFGTEAFF.

The CDR3 sequence is CASSSNRATNEKLFF. The CDR3 DNA reads as TGTGCCAGCAGTTCGAACAGGGCAACTAATGAAAAACTGTTTTTT. This rearrangement joins TRBV6-6 to TRBJ1-4, with TRBD1 as a possible D gene (6 bases). This CDR3 region has 15 residues. The ends were cut back, 4 bases at V and 0 bases at J, with 9 bases in the middle. The germline V gene has CDR1 MNHNY and CDR2 SVGAGI (reference sequence).

This clone was seen a few times. V and J are TRBV11-2 and TRBJ1-5, with 7 nucleotides matching TRBD1. The ends lost 5 bases at V and 6 bases at J; junction bases unmatched: 13. From germline, CDR1 is SGHAT and CDR2 FQNNGV. The CDR3 spans 16 residues. CDR3 region: CASSDADREYPQPQHF. The DNA for the CDR3 is TGTGCCAGCAGCGATGCCGACAGGGAATACCCTCAGCCCCAGCATTTT. The variable domain in full, with the rest retrieved from reference TRBV11-2 and TRBJ1-5, is EAGVAQSPRYKIIEKRQSVAFWCNPISGHATLYWYQQILGQGPKLLIQFQNNGVVDDSQLPKDRFSAERLKGVDSTLKIQPAKLEDSAVYLCASSDADREYPQPQHFGDGTRLSIL.

The gene calls are TRBV28 and TRBJ1-3; no clear D gene. The germline V gene encodes CDR1 MDHEN and CDR2 SYDVKM. Trimming removed 5 bases at V and 1 base at J, with 15 bases between. This CDR3 region has 16 residues. The CDR3 here is CASSPATYSSGNTIYF. The CDR3 DNA follows: TGTGCCAGCAGTCCCGCCACCTACAGTTCTGGAAACACCATATATTTT. The full variable domain, rest sourced from reference TRBV28 and TRBJ1-3, is DVKVTQSSRYLVKRTGEKVFLECVQDMDHENMFWYRQDPGLGLRLIYFSYDVKMKEKGDIPEGYSVSREKKERFSLILESASTNQTSMYLCASSPATYSSGNTIYFGEGSWLTVV.

On this clone: Other nucleotide sequences in the sample specify the same CDR3. This chain links TRBV29-1 with TRBJ2-7; no reliable D call. The CDR3 spans 11 residues. Germline-derived CDR1 and CDR2 are SQVTM and ANQGSEA. V was cut by 5 bases and J by 2 bases, with 7 bases left in between. The CDR3 reads CSVRGTYEQYF. Written as DNA, the CDR3 is TGCAGCGTTCGAGGCACCTACGAGCAGTACTTC.

The V gene is TRBV28, the J gene TRBJ2-1; D is undetermined. CDR1 MDHEN and CDR2 SYDVKM come from the germline V gene. The CDR3 contains 14 residues. Deletions cut 7 bases from V and 2 bases from J, with 12 bases between. This CDR3 is CASTVWAPYNEQFF. DNA of the CDR3: TGTGCCAGCACCGTGTGGGCCCCCTACAATGAGCAGTTCTTC.

This clone was picked up one time. The chain employs TRBV6-4 and TRBJ1-5, with TRBD1 identical over 7 bases. Losses at the gene ends were 9 bases for V and 2 bases for J; bases not matched to a gene: 13. Germline V CDR1 and CDR2: MRHNA, SNTAGT. The CDR3 is 16 residues long. CDR3 region: CARRGARGEGNQPQHF. Here the CDR3 DNA reads TGTGCCAGGCGGGGTGCCAGGGGGGAGGGCAATCAGCCCCAGCATTTT.

CDR3 DNA sequence: TGCGCCAGCAGCTTCTATGGAAGGGGCACTGAAGCTTTCTTT. This gives the protein CASSFYGRGTEAFF. This chain joins TRBV5-1 and TRBJ1-1, with D possibly matching TRBD1 (5 bases). V lost 2 bases and J lost 4, with 12 bases in between. The CDR3 is made up of 14 amino acids. Germline lookup yields CDR1 SGHRS and CDR2 YFSETQ.

The chain has TRBV10-3 and TRBJ2-7; 10 bases are a match to TRBD1. Germline V lookup: CDR1 ENHRY, CDR2 SYGVKD. Trimming removed 3 bases from V and 2 bases from J; junction bases left unmatched: 4. This CDR3 has 15 residues. This CDR3 is CAISDRDRGPYEQYF. The DNA of the CDR3 is TGTGCCATCAGTGATCGGGACAGGGGCCCCTACGAGCAGTACTTC.

V usage is TRBV15 and J usage is TRBJ1-4; D gene ambiguous. Germline-derived CDR1 and CDR2 are LNHNV and YYDKDF (reference sequence). V lost 4 bases, J lost 3 bases, and 6 bases lay in between. CDR3 length: 13 residues. This CDR3 reads CATSKSPNEKLFF. The CDR3 coding sequence is TGTGCCACCAGCAAAAGCCCTAATGAAAAACTGTTTTTT.

The chain is built from TRBV11-2 and TRBJ2-1, with D tentatively TRBD2 (6 bases). The CDR3 extends over 17 amino acids. Trimming removed 6 bases from V and 2 bases from J, with 20 bases in between. CDR1 and CDR2 (germline): SGHAT, FQNNGV. The CDR3 DNA sequence: TGTGCCAGCAGTACTATACCGGGAGCCTTGGCCTACAATGAGCAGTTCTTC. This sequence encodes CASSTIPGALAYNEQFF.

The chain uses TRBV30 and TRBJ1-3; tentative D call: TRBD1 (6 bases). Germline-derived CDR1 and CDR2 are GTSNPN and SVGIG (reference sequence). The CDR3 contains 15 residues. The ends were cut back, 2 bases at V and 8 bases at J, with 19 bases in the middle. The CDR3 nucleotides are TGTGCCTGGAGTCGCACAGGGTACGGAGACGACACCATATATTTT. This codes for CAWSRTGYGDDTIYF.